Given below is one T cell receptor (beta chain) in context. Its target is unknown. This entry is derived from a study of OX40 agonist ivuxolimab in advanced cancers. Study summary: Intravenous ivuxolimab at 0.01 to 10 mg/kg was given to patients every 2 weeks. Study results and limitations: Nonresponders, in some cases, also had low normalized T-cell clonal expansion. Dosing at 0.1 to 3.0 mg/kg was accompanied by clonal expansion of CD4+ and CD8+ blood T cells by week 6.

Clones were sequenced by immunoSEQ multiplex PCR, and TCRdb holds only the in-frame ones, with some missing. The repertoire consists of tens of thousands of clones, with 75% to 85% occurring once and the leading ten covering under 13%. V gave up 8 bases and J gave up 5 bases; unmatched junction bases: 3. The CDR3 extends over 13 amino acids. CDR1 is MGHDK and CDR2 is SYGVNS in the germline V gene. This rearrangement joins TRBV25-1 to TRBJ1-4; 9 nucleotides line up with TRBD1. This sequence originates from an adult with an advanced solid tumor such as melanoma, head and neck, liver or kidney cancer. Sequences were derived from CD4+ or CD8+ T cells sorted from blood, sampled in a trial of the OX40 agonist ivuxolimab. The CDR3 region is CASRGQGNEKLFF. The CDR3 DNA reads TGTGCCAGCCGGGGACAGGGAAATGAAAAACTGTTTTTT.